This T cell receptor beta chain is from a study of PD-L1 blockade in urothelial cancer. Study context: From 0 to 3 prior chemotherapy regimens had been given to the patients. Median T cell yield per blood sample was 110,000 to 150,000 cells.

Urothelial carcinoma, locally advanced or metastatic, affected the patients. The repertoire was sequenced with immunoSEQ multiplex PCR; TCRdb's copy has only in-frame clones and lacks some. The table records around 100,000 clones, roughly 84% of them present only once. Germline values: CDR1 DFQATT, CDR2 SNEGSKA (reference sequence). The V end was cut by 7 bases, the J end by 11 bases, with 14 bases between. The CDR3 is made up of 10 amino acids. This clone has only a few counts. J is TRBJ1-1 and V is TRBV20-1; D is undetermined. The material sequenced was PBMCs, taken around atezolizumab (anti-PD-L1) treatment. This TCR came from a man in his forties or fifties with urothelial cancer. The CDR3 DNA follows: TGCAGTGTTCATGCCCCTCGGGCTTTCTTT. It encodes CSVHAPRAFF.